This T cell receptor (beta chain) was captured by sequencing in a study of blood T cell repertoires in COVID-19. On the study more broadly: Sites across the United States, Italy and Spain contributed samples from acute and convalescent COVID-19. Nucleic acid was either cDNA or gDNA, and it came from T cells, B-cell-depleted T cells, or PBMCs.

With V trimmed by 5 bases and J by 2 bases, 10 bases remained unmatched. The CDR3 spans 16 residues. In germline, CDR1 is ENHRY, CDR2 SYGVKD. This clone was seen a few times. Produced via immunoSEQ multiplex PCR; TCRdb's table is partial and in-frame only. The sample has approximately 170,000 clones, roughly 85% seen once; the top ten hold 15% to 20%. Participants came from about two dozen US areas, aged about 18 to 100 years. Sequenced material: PBMCs or T cells enriched from blood (not recorded which). The genes are TRBV10-3 and TRBJ2-3; 7 bases are a match to TRBD2. This receptor was obtained from an older woman in a cohort exposed to, infected with or recovered from COVID-19 (not recorded which). CDR3 DNA: TGTGCCATCAGTCCCGGGCCCAGCGGGGACACAGATACGCAGTATTTT. This gives the protein CAISPGPSGDTDTQYF.